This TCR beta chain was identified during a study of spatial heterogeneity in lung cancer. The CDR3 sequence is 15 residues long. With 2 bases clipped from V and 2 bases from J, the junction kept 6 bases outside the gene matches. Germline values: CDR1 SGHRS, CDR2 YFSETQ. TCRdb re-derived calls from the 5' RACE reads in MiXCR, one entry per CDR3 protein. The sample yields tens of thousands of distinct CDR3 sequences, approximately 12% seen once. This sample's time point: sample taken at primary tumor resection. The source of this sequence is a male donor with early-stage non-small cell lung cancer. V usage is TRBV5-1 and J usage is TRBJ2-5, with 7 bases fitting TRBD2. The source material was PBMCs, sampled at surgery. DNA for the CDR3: TGCGCCAGCAGCTTAAGCGGGATCTATCAAGAGACCCAGTACTTC. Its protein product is CASSLSGIYQETQYF.